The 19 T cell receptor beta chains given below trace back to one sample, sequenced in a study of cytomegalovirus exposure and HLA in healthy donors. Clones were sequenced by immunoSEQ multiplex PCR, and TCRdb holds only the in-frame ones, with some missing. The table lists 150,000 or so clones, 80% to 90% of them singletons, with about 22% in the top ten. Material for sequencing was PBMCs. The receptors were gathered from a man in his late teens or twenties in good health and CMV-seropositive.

CDR3 sequence: CASSQEGAGQGNSPLHF. CDR3 coding DNA: TGCGCCAGCAGCCAAGAAGGCGCGGGACAGGGTAATTCACCCCTCCACTTT. The J gene is TRBJ1-6, the V gene TRBV4-3; 9 positions agree with TRBD1. CDR1 and CDR2 (germline): LGHNA, YSLEER. J gave up 6 bases and V 0 bases, and 6 bases lay outside the gene matches. The CDR3 loop spans 17 amino acids.

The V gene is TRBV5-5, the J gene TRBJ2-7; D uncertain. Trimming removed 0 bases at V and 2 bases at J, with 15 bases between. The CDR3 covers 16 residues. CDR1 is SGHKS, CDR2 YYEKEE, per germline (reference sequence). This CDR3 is CASSLGSQPRPYEQYF. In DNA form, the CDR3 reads TGTGCCAGCAGCTTGGGTTCGCAGCCTAGGCCCTACGAGCAGTACTTC.

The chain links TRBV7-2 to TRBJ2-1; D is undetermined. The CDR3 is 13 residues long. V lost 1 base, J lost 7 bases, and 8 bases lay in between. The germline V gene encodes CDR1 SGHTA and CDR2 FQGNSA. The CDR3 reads CASSLEIQNEQFF. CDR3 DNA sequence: TGTGCCAGCAGCTTAGAAATCCAGAATGAGCAGTTCTTC.

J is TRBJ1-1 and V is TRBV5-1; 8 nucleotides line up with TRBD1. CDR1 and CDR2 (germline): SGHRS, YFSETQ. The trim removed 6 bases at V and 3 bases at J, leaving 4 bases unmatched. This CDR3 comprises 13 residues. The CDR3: CASTMDRDTEAFF. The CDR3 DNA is TGCGCCAGCACCATGGACAGGGACACTGAAGCTTTCTTT.

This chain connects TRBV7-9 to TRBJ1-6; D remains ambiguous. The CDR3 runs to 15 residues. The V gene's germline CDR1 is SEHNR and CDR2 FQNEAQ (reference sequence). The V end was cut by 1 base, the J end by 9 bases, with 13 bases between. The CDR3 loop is CASSLGREEGSPLHF. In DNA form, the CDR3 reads TGTGCCAGCAGCTTAGGGCGGGAAGAGGGTTCACCCCTCCACTTT.

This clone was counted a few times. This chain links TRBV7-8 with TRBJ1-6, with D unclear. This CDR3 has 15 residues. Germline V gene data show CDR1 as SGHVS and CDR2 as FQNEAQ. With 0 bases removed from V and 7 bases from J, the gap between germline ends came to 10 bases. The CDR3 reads CASSLAEGRNSPLHF. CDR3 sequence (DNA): TGTGCCAGCAGCTTAGCGGAAGGGAGGAATTCACCCCTCCACTTT.

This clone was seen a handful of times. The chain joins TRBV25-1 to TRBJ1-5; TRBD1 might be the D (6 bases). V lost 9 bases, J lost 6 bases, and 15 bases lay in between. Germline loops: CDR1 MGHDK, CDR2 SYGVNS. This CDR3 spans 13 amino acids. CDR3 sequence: CARPGHGSQPQHF. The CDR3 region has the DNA TGTGCCAGACCGGGACACGGTTCTCAGCCCCAGCATTTT.

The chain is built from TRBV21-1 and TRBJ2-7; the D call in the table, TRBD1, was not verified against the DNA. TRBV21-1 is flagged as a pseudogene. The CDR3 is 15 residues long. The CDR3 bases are TGTGCCAGCAGCGGTCTCTGGGACAGGAACTACGAGCAGTACTTC. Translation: CASSGLWDRNYEQYF.

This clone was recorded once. CDR3 sequence: CASSQEGDSGPSNEKLFF. CDR3 nucleotides: TGCGCCAGCAGCCAAGAGGGGGATAGCGGGCCCTCTAATGAAAAACTGTTTTTT. The V and J genes are TRBV4-3 and TRBJ1-4; the D gene is possibly TRBD1 (5 bases). V shed 0 bases and J shed 3 bases, with 17 bases lying between them. Germline V gene sequence: CDR1 LGHNA, CDR2 YSLEER. The CDR3 is 18 residues long.

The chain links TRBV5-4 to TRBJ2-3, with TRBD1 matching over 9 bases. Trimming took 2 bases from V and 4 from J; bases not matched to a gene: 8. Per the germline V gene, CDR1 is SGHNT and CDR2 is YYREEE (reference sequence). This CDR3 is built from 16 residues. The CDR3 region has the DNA TGTGCCAGCAGCTTAACACAGGGGGCGCGAGCAGATACGCAGTATTTT. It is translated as CASSLTQGARADTQYF.

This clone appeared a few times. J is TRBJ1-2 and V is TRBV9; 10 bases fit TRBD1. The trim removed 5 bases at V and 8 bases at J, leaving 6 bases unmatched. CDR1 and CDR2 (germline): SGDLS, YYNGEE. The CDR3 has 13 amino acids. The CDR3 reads CASRDGTGEGYTF. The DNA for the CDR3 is TGTGCCAGCAGGGACGGGACAGGGGAAGGCTACACCTTC.

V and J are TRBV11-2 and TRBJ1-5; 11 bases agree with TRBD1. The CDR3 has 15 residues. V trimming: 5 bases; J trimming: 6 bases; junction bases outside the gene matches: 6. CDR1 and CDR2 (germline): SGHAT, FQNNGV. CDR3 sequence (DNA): TGTGCCAGCAGCCCGGACAGGGGGCAGGGTCAGCCCCAGCATTTT. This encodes CASSPDRGQGQPQHF. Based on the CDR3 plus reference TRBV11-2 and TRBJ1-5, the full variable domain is EAGVAQSPRYKIIEKRQSVAFWCNPISGHATLYWYQQILGQGPKLLIQFQNNGVVDDSQLPKDRFSAERLKGVDSTLKIQPAKLEDSAVYLCASSPDRGQGQPQHFGDGTRLSIL.

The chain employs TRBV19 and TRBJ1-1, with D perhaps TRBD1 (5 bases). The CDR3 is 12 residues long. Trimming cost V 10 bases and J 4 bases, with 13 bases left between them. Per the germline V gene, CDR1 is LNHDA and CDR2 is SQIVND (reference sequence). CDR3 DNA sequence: TGTGCCACCAGGGTTCGTGCCACTGAAGCTTTCTTT. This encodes CATRVRATEAFF.

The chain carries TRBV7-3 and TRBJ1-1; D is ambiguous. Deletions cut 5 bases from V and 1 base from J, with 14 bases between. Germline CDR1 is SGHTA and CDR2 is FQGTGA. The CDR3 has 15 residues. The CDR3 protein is CASSLDHSPNTEAFF. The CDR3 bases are TGTGCCAGCAGCCTAGATCACTCCCCGAACACTGAAGCTTTCTTT.

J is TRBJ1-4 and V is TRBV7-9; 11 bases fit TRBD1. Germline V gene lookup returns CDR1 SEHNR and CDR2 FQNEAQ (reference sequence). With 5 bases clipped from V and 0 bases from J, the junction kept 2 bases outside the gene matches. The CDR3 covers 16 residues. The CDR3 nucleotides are TGTGCCAGCAGCCCGGGACAGGGGGCAACTAATGAAAAACTGTTTTTT. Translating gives CASSPGQGATNEKLFF.

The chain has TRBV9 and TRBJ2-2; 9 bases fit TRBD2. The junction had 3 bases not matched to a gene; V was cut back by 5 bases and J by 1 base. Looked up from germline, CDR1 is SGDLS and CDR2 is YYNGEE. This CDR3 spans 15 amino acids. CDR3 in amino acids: CASRRSGGNTGELFF. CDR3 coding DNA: TGTGCCAGCAGACGTAGCGGGGGGAACACCGGGGAGCTGTTTTTT.

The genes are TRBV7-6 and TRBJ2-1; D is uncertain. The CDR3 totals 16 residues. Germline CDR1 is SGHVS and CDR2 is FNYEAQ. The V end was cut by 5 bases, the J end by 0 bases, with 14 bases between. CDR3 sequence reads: CASSLRGPNSYNEQFF. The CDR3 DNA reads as TGTGCCAGCAGCCTACGCGGCCCTAACTCCTACAATGAGCAGTTCTTC. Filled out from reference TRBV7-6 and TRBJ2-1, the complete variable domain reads GAGVSQSPRYKVTKRGQDVALRCDPISGHVSLYWYRQALGQGPEFLTYFNYEAQQDKSGLPNDRFSAERPEGSISTLTIQRTEQRDSAMYRCASSLRGPNSYNEQFFGPGTRLTVL.

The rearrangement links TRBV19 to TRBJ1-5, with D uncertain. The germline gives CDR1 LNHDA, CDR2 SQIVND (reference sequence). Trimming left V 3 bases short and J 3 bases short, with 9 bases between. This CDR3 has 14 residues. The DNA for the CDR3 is TGTGCCAGTAGTATTTCGGTATCCAATCAGCCCCAGCATTTT. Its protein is CASSISVSNQPQHF.

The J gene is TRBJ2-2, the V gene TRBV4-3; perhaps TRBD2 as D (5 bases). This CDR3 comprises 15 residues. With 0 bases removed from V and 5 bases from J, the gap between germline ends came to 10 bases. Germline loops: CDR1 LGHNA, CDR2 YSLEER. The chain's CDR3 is CASSQEYGGTGELFF. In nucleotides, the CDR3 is TGCGCCAGCAGCCAAGAATACGGAGGAACCGGGGAGCTGTTTTTT.